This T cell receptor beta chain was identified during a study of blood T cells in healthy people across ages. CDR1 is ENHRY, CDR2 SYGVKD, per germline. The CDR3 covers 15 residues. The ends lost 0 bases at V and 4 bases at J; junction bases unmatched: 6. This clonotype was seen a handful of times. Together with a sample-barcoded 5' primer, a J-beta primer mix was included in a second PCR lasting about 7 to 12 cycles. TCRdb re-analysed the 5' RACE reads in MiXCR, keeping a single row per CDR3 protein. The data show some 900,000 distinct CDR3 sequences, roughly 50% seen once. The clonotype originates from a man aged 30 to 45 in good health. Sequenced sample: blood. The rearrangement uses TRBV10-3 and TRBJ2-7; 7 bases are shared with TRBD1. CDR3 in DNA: TGTGCCATCAGTGAGTCGATTGGGGGACAGTACGAGCAGTACTTC. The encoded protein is CAISESIGGQYEQYF.